This record looks at one T cell receptor beta chain sequence and its context. Antigen specificity is unknown. Mismatch with germline at one junction end may stem from a read error. The germline V gene has CDR1 LGHNA and CDR2 YSLEER. The CDR3 totals 13 residues. This sample was included in a study of glioma-infiltrating T cells. As for the study in general: Before surgery, glioma patients received dexamethasone for at most six days.

Overall study findings and caveats: Above-expected tissue-blood divergence occurred in all gliomas, most in low-grade ones. Only very few CDR3 sequences appeared in both tissue and blood.

Amplification of TCR alpha and beta CDR3 regions from RNA used iRepertoire nested multiplex PCR. TCRdb reprocessed the multiplex PCR reads via MiXCR and lists one record per CDR3 protein. Of a few hundred thousand distinct CDR3 sequences in the sample, 41% are singletons; the top ten hold 9.5% to 15%. Material for sequencing was glioma tissue, nonneoplastic brain tissue, or PBMCs (not recorded which). The source is a human donor with low-grade glioma or glioblastoma, undergoing nonglioma brain surgery, or in good health (not recorded which). V usage is TRBV4-3 and J usage is TRBJ1-3, with D uncertain. CDR3 nucleotide sequence: TGCGCCAGCAGACTCAACAGCGGAAACACCATACATTTT. Its translation is CASRLNSGNTIHF.